These 9 T cell receptor beta chains were sequenced from one sample in a study of response to subunit inactivated influenza vaccine. TCRdb re-called the RT-PCR reads through MiXCR, storing one row per CDR3 protein. The sample shows 530,000 or so distinct CDR3 sequences, around 13% of them seen only once. The material sequenced was PBMCs from blood, taken 11 to 12 days after vaccination. These receptors were obtained from a man aged 50-59 years who received an inactivated influenza vaccine.

The chain is built from TRBV6-2 or TRBV6-3 and TRBJ2-7; D gene ambiguous. The CDR3 extends over 14 amino acids. V lost 5 bases and J 7 bases, leaving 18 bases between the germline ends. Germline CDR1 is MNHEY and CDR2 is SVGEGT. The CDR3 nucleotides read TGTGCCAGCAGTCGAAGGTTACAGCTGGGGGAGCAGTACTTC. It specifies CASSRRLQLGEQYF.

The sample holds a few counts of this clonotype. The rearrangement links TRBV29-1 to TRBJ2-1; unclear D gene. CDR3 length: 14 residues. Germline loops: CDR1 SQVTM, CDR2 ANQGSEA. V was shortened by 5 bases and J by 4 bases, with 15 bases between the two germline ends. CDR3 protein: CSVILAAVYNEQFF. CDR3 nucleotides: TGCAGCGTTATTCTGGCAGCCGTATACAATGAGCAGTTCTTC.

The chain recombines TRBV20-1 with TRBJ2-1; no clear D. The V gene lost 3 bases and the J gene lost 7 bases, with 16 bases spanning the gap. CDR1 is DFQATT and CDR2 is SNEGSKA in the germline V gene (reference sequence). This CDR3 comprises 14 residues. In nucleotides, the CDR3 is TGCAGTGCTAGCGCCCCCAACCCACGGAATGAGCAGTTCTTC. Encoded protein: CSASAPNPRNEQFF.

The CDR3 bases are TGTGCCAGCAGTTTACCAGGGGCCACGAACACTGAAGCTTTCTTT. This sequence encodes CASSLPGATNTEAFF. The chain recombines TRBV28 with TRBJ1-1; perhaps TRBD1 as D (6 bases). The CDR3 is 15 residues long. V shed 2 bases and J shed 1 base, with 11 bases lying between them. Germline values: CDR1 MDHEN, CDR2 SYDVKM.

The chain has TRBV6-1 and TRBJ1-6; unclear D gene. The CDR3 is 10 amino acids. The V gene's germline CDR1 is MNHNS and CDR2 SASEGT. V dropped 6 bases and J dropped 14 bases, with 8 bases sitting between them. The CDR3 DNA sequence: TGTGCCAGCAGCACAAGTTCCCTCCACTTT. It is translated as CASSTSSLHF.

This clonotype occurred a few times. V is TRBV29-1 and J is TRBJ2-7, with 12 bases aligning to TRBD2. The V segment lost 6 bases and the J segment 5 bases; nucleotides outside the gene matches: 11. The CDR3 is 15 residues long. Germline CDR1 reads SQVTM; CDR2 reads ANQGSEA. The CDR3 nucleotides are TGCAGCGTGACCCCTAGCGGGGGGGCCGTCCACGAGCAGTACTTC. It yields the protein CSVTPSGGAVHEQYF.

This clonotype was found a few times. This chain joins TRBV12-3 or TRBV12-4 and TRBJ2-5; D gene ambiguous. There are 12 residues in the CDR3. V was shortened by 6 bases and J by 4 bases, with 9 bases between the two germline ends. As DNA, the CDR3 is TGTGCCAGCAGCCGGGCTCGAGAGACCCAGTACTTC. Encoded protein: CASSRARETQYF.

This chain links TRBV5-1 with TRBJ2-1, with 13 bases that match TRBD2. Germline CDR1 reads SGHRS; CDR2 reads YFSETQ. J lost 6 bases, V lost 4 bases, and 4 bases had no gene match. The CDR3 extends over 15 amino acids. As DNA, the CDR3 is TGCGCCAGCAGCCCAGGGACTAGCGGGACCAATGAGCAGTTCTTC. This codes for CASSPGTSGTNEQFF. Full variable domain (outside the CDR3, taken from reference TRBV5-1 and TRBJ2-1): KAGVTQTPRYLIKTRGQQVTLSCSPISGHRSVSWYQQTPGQGLQFLFEYFSETQRNKGNFPGRFSGRQFSNSRSEMNVSTLELGDSALYLCASSPGTSGTNEQFFGPGTRLTVL.

This clonotype was found a few times. The V gene is TRBV24-1, the J gene TRBJ2-1, with TRBD1 identical over 11 bases. The CDR3 spans 16 residues. Germline values: CDR1 KGHDR, CDR2 SFDVKD. Trimming removed 5 bases from V and 10 bases from J; junction bases left unmatched: 12. CDR3: CATSVGRTGGKEEQFF. The CDR3 DNA is TGTGCCACCAGTGTCGGTAGGACAGGGGGCAAGGAGGAGCAGTTCTTC.